One and the same sample provided the 9 T cell receptor beta chains below, sequenced in a study of blood T cell repertoires in COVID-19. Using immunoSEQ multiplex PCR, the repertoire was profiled, and TCRdb retains in-frame clones only, with some absent. The table shows 310,000 or so clones, with around 80% occurring only once. Sequencing was carried out using peripheral blood. The receptors were sampled from a woman between 50 and 59 years old with acute or convalescent COVID-19.

This clone was observed a handful of times. V usage is TRBV4-1 and J usage is TRBJ1-2; TRBD1 matches 9 bases. Trimming at V came to 2 bases and at J to 8 bases, leaving 12 bases not matched to a gene. Germline loops: CDR1 MGHRA, CDR2 YSYEKL. The CDR3 consists of 16 residues. The CDR3: CASSQLMTGGSRGYTF. DNA for the CDR3: TGCGCCAGCAGCCAACTCATGACAGGGGGTTCGAGAGGCTACACCTTC.

The rearrangement joins TRBV7-2 to TRBJ2-5; TRBD1 aligns across 12 bases. Germline CDR1 and CDR2: SGHTA and FQGNSA. This CDR3 is 17 amino acids long. V shed 5 bases, J shed 5 bases, and the junction held 12 bases outside the gene matches. CDR3 DNA sequence: TGTGCCAGCAGCCCATACCCGGGACAGGGGGCTGGGGAGACCCAGTACTTC. Translated, it gives CASSPYPGQGAGETQYF.

The rearrangement uses TRBV7-9 and TRBJ1-6; D gene ambiguous. The CDR3 is made up of 14 amino acids. Germline CDR1 is SEHNR and CDR2 is FQNEAQ (reference sequence). Between the trimmed V and J ends, which lost 5 bases and 8 bases, there was a span of 13 bases. The CDR3 loop reads CASSEWAADSPLHF. In DNA form, the CDR3 reads TGTGCCAGCAGCGAGTGGGCCGCTGATTCACCCCTCCACTTT.

The genes are TRBV9 and TRBJ2-5, with TRBD2 identical over 9 bases. From germline, CDR1 is SGDLS and CDR2 YYNGEE. The V gene end was trimmed by 2 bases and the J gene end by 5 bases; junction bases not matched to a gene: 10. The CDR3 length is 16 residues. CDR3: CASSVLSSGDMETQYF. The CDR3 DNA is TGTGCCAGCAGCGTCCTATCTAGCGGGGATATGGAGACCCAGTACTTC.

The rearrangement links TRBV5-6 to TRBJ2-5; the match to TRBD2 covers 9 bases. This CDR3 has 18 amino acids. Germline CDR1 reads SGHDT; CDR2 reads YYEEEE. V shed 3 bases and J 2 bases; nucleotides not matched to a gene: 14. CDR3 amino acids: CASSWDAGGGGGQETQYF. The CDR3 DNA is TGTGCCAGCAGCTGGGACGCCGGCGGCGGGGGGGGACAAGAGACCCAGTACTTC.

This clone was found a few times. The V gene is TRBV5-4, the J gene TRBJ2-5; TRBD2 might be the D (6 bases). CDR3 length equals 15 residues. V lost 0 bases and J lost 2, with 11 bases in between. CDR1 and CDR2 (germline): SGHNT, YYREEE (reference sequence). CDR3: CASSLGLGTQETQYF. CDR3 DNA sequence: TGTGCCAGCAGCTTGGGACTAGGGACTCAAGAGACCCAGTACTTC.

This clone was detected once. This chain uses TRBV2 with TRBJ1-1; TRBD1 is a possible D gene (5 bases). This CDR3 contains 13 residues. Germline CDR1 reads SNHLY; CDR2 reads FYNNEI. V was clipped by 6 bases and J by 1 base, with 9 bases between them. The CDR3 DNA follows: TGTGCCAGCAGGACAGAGAAGAACACTGAAGCTTTCTTT. Encoded protein: CASRTEKNTEAFF. Using reference TRBV2 and TRBJ1-1 for the parts outside the CDR3, the full variable domain is EPEVTQTPSHQVTQMGQEVILRCVPISNHLYFYWYRQILGQKVEFLVSFYNNEISEKSEIFDDQFSVERPDGSNFTLKIRSTKLEDSAMYFCASRTEKNTEAFFGQGTRLTVV.

The chain joins TRBV18 to TRBJ2-7; TRBD1 is a possible D gene (5 bases). Trimming removed 2 bases from V and 2 bases from J, with 13 bases in between. Germline CDR1 and CDR2: KGHSH and LQKENI. The CDR3 contains 15 residues. The CDR3 DNA is TGTGCCAGCTCACCAGGGGTTCCAGGGCCCTACGAGCAGTACTTC. Amino acid sequence: CASSPGVPGPYEQYF.

The rearrangement uses TRBV2 and TRBJ2-3; 8 nucleotides agree with TRBD2. V was pared by 2 bases and J by 10 bases, with 8 bases of the junction left unmatched. CDR1 is SNHLY, CDR2 FYNNEI, per germline. CDR3 length: 14 amino acids. Written as DNA, the CDR3 is TGTGCCAGCAGTGAACTGGGACTAGAAGGTTCGCAGTATTTT. The encoded protein is CASSELGLEGSQYF.